This T cell receptor (beta chain) stems from a study of somatic mutations in cytotoxic T cells in rheumatoid arthritis. In the study overall: Patient blood (roughly 32 ml EDTA) was drawn right after diagnosis, before any treatment. Purity of nearly 100% was reached when some V beta antibody-stained T-cell populations were flow-sorted, including V beta1+ cells sequenced for TCRB.

Researchers isolated CD4+ and CD8+ cells by positive magnetic bead selection and then checked their purity by flow cytometry. General study points: CD8+ clonality increased with age in rheumatoid arthritis patients but not in healthy controls.

Libraries were prepared by immunoSEQ multiplex PCR; TCRdb keeps only in-frame clonotypes and omits some of them. The sample lists more than 9,000 clones; about 69% were seen once. Trimming at V came to 5 bases and at J to 1 base, leaving 8 bases not matched to a gene. CDR1 and CDR2 from the germline V gene are MDHEN and SYDVKM. This CDR3 is 16 amino acids long. Turning to this clone: What it binds is unknown.

The J gene is TRBJ1-3, the V gene TRBV28, with 7 bases identical to TRBD1. Sequences were obtained from CD8+ T cells sorted from blood. The TCR sequence derives from an adult with rheumatoid arthritis. CDR3 nucleotides: TGTGCCAGCAGTCGCACCTCAGGGGGTTCTGGAAACACCATATATTTT. Protein: CASSRTSGGSGNTIYF.